Listed below are T cell receptor beta chains from one sample, sequenced in a study of regulatory T cells in long-lasting Graves disease. TCRdb ran MiXCR on the multiplex PCR reads and lists one entry per CDR3 protein. This sample has 510,000 or so distinct CDR3 sequences, with around 11% found just once. These records were also assigned to another study, of T cells in Graves' hyperthyroidism and ophthalmopathy.

The sample was peripheral blood mononuclear cells (PBMCs), taken at new diagnosis, from a patient treated with antithyroid drugs. Source of these receptors: a woman in her twenties or thirties with Graves disease. Each CDR3 is given with its conserved first and last residue. D genes are given only for firm matches. The listing skips clone size in some rows; elsewhere it reads once, few, many or a size class.

CDR3nt	CDR3aa	d_gene	j_gene	v_gene	abundance
TGTGCCAGCAGCGTAGACGGAAGCATGAACACTGAAGCTTTCTTT	CASSVDGSMNTEAFF	.	TRBJ1-1	TRBV6-4	many
TGCGCCAGCAGATGGGGGGGGATGACCCATCCCAGCGGCTACACCTTC	CASRWGGMTHPSGYTF	.	TRBJ1-2	TRBV10-2	many
TGTGCCAGCTCACCACGGAGGCAATACCAAGAGACCCAGTACTTC	CASSPRRQYQETQYF	.	TRBJ2-5	TRBV18	many
TGTGCCAGCAGCCAAGATCTCCGAGAGCAGTACTTC	CASSQDLREQYF	.	TRBJ2-7	TRBV14	few
TGTGCCAGCAGCCCGACGAGGACAGTTGGCGAAAAAAACATTCAGTACTTC	CASSPTRTVGEKNIQYF	.	TRBJ2-4	TRBV7-9	.
TGCAGTGCTCTCCATTCCATCTCGGTGGCTGAGCAGTTCTTC	CSALHSISVAEQFF	.	TRBJ2-1	TRBV20-1	many
TGCAGTGCCCGAAGGTCAGCTAACTATGGCTACACCTTC	CSARRSANYGYTF	.	TRBJ1-2	TRBV20-1	many
TGCGCCAGCAGTGAAGGCCAGCCAAGGGACATTCAGTACTTC	CASSEGQPRDIQYF	.	TRBJ2-4	TRBV10-1	.
TGTGCCAGCAGCCTACTAGCGGGAGGAGAGACCCAGTACTTC	CASSLLAGGETQYF	TRBD2	TRBJ2-5	TRBV7-8	many
TGTGCCAGCAGTTACGGAATCCTCTCTGGAAACACCATATATTTT	CASSYGILSGNTIYF	.	TRBJ1-3	TRBV6-2/TRBV6-3	.
TGCAGTGCTAGACCCCGAGGTTTTGATGTTGAGCAGTTCTTC	CSARPRGFDVEQFF	.	TRBJ2-1	TRBV20-1	.
TGTGCCACCAGTGGAGAGGGACAGGGAAGACGGGGCTACACCTTC	CATSGEGQGRRGYTF	TRBD1	TRBJ1-2	TRBV24-1	many
.	CASSSSGGAVTDTQYF	.	TRBJ2-3	TRBV6-5	many
TGTGCCAGCAGCGTAGACCCCATACAGGGGGGCTATGGCTACACCTTC	CASSVDPIQGGYGYTF	TRBD1	TRBJ1-2	TRBV9	.
TGTGCCAGCAGCCAGACACAGGGTAGCACAGATACGCAGTATTTT	CASSQTQGSTDTQYF	.	TRBJ2-3	TRBV5-4	.
TGCAGCGTCGAAGGGCAGGGAACCTACGAGCAGTACTTC	CSVEGQGTYEQYF	.	TRBJ2-7	TRBV29-1	many
TGTGCCAGTAGTATAGGCCCCCCCGGGGGGCTCTTGAACATTCAGTACTTC	CASSIGPPGGLLNIQYF	.	TRBJ2-4	TRBV19	few
TGTGCCAGCAGTCGGCTAGCGGGTAAAAATGAGCAGTTCTTC	CASSRLAGKNEQFF	TRBD2	TRBJ2-1	TRBV7-2	few
TGTGCCAGCAGCCCACCAATCGGAAAACTGTTTTTT	CASSPPIGKLFF	.	TRBJ1-4	TRBV3-1	many
TGTGCCAGCAGTTGGACGGGAGTTGAGTCTGGGAATGAGCAGTTCTTC	CASSWTGVESGNEQFF	.	TRBJ2-1	TRBV6-5	.
TGTGCCAGCAGTTTACGTGCCACCAAGGCGGAGACCCAGTACTTC	CASSLRATKAETQYF	.	TRBJ2-5	TRBV12-3/TRBV12-4	.
TGTGCCAGTAGTGGTCAGCCGTATAGCAATCAGCCCCAGCATTTT	CASSGQPYSNQPQHF	.	TRBJ1-5	TRBV19	.
TGTGCCACCAGTGCCGGCGGACAGGGGCGAAACACCATATATTTT	CATSAGGQGRNTIYF	TRBD1	TRBJ1-3	TRBV24-1	.
TGTGCCAGTAGTATAATTGAGGCGGGAAAGGGAGACAATGAGCAGTTCTTC	CASSIIEAGKGDNEQFF	.	TRBJ2-1	TRBV19	many
TGCGCCAGCAGCCAAAAACCGGGACAGGGATATGGGACTAGCGGGAGGGATGAGCAGTTCTTC	CASSQKPGQGYGTSGRDEQFF	TRBD2	TRBJ2-1	TRBV4-3	.
TGCAGCGTTGAAGTCCTACGGCACATGAACACTGAAGCTTTCTTT	CSVEVLRHMNTEAFF	.	TRBJ1-1	TRBV29-1	many